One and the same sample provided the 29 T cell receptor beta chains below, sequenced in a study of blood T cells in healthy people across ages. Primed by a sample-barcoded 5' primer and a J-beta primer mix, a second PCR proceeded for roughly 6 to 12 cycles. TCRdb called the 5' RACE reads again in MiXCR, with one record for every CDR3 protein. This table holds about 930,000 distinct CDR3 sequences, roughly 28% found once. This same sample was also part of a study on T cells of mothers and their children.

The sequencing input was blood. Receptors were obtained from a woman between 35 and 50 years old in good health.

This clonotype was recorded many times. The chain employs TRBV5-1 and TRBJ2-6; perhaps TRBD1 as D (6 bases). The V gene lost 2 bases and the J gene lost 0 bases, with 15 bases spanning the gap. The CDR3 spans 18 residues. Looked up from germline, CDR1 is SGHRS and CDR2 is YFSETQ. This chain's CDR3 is CASSFSGTMSSGANVLTF. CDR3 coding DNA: TGCGCCAGCAGCTTTTCCGGGACAATGTCCTCTGGGGCCAACGTCCTGACTTTC.

CDR3 region: CSAQGTSGKIDTQYF. The CDR3, as DNA: TGCAGTGCTCAAGGGACTAGCGGGAAAATAGATACGCAGTATTTT. The gene calls are TRBV20-1 and TRBJ2-3, with TRBD2 matching over 13 bases. After removal of 5 bases from V and 5 bases from J, the junction contained 7 bases not matched to a gene. Germline V CDR1 and CDR2: DFQATT, SNEGSKA (reference sequence). The CDR3 extends over 15 amino acids.

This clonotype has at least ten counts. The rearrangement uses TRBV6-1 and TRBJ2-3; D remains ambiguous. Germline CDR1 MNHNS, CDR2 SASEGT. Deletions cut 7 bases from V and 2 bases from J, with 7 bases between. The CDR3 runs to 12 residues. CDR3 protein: CASKAVTDTQYF. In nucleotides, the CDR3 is TGTGCCAGCAAGGCGGTCACAGATACGCAGTATTTT.

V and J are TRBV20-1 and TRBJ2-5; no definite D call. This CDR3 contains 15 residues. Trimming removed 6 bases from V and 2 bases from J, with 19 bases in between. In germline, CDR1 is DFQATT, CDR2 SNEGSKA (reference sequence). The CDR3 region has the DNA TGCAGTGCCGACGCTTTATCTAACGGTCAAGAGACCCAGTACTTC. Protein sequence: CSADALSNGQETQYF.

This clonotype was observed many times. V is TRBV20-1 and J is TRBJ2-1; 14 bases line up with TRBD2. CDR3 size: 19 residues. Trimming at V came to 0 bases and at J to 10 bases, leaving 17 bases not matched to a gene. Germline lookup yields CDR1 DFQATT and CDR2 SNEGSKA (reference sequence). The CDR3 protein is CSARETPGLAGARLLEQFF. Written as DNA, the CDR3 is TGCAGTGCTAGAGAAACCCCGGGACTAGCGGGGGCCCGATTGTTGGAGCAGTTCTTC.

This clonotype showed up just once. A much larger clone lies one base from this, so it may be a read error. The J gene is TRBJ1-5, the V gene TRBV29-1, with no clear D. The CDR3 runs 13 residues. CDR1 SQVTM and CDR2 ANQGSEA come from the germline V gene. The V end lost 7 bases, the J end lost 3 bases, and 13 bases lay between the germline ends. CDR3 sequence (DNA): TGCAGCGATGTAACGCAGATCAATCAGCCCCAGCATTTT. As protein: CSDVTQINQPQHF.

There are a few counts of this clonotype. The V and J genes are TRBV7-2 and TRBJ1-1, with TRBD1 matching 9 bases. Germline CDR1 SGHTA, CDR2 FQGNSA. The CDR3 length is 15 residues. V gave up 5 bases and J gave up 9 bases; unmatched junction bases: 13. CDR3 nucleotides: TGTGCCAGCAGCCCAGGACGACCGGGACAGGGCCAAGCTTTCTTT. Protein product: CASSPGRPGQGQAFF. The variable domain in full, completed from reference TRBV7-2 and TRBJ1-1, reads GAGVSQSPSNKVTEKGKDVELRCDPISGHTALYWYRQSLGQGLEFLIYFQGNSAPDKSGLPSDRFSAERTGGSVSTLTIQRTQQEDSAVYLCASSPGRPGQGQAFFGQGTRLTVV.

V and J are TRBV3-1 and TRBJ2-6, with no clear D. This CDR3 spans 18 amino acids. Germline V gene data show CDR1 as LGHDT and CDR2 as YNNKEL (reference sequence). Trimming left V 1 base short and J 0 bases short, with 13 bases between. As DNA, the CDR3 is TGTGCCAGCAGCCAAGGCGGAACTCTTTTCTCTGGGGCCAACGTCCTGACTTTC. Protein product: CASSQGGTLFSGANVLTF. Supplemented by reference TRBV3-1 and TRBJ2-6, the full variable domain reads DTAVSQTPKYLVTQMGNDKSIKCEQNLGHDTMYWYKQDSKKFLKIMFSYNNKELIINETVPNRFSPKSPDKAHLNLHINSLELGDSAVYFCASSQGGTLFSGANVLTFGAGSRLTVL.

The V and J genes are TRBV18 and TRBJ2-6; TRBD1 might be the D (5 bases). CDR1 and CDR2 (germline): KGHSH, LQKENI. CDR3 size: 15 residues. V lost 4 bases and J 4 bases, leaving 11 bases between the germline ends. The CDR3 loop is CASSRPRTGANVLTF. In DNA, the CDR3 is TGTGCCAGCTCACGCCCCCGGACAGGGGCCAACGTCCTGACTTTC.

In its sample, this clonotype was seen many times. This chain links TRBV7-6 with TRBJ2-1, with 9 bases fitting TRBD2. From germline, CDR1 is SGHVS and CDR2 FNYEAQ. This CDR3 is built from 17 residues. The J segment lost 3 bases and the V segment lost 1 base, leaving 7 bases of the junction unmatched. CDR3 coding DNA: TGTGCCAGCAGCTTAGGGATTAGCGGGGGAAGCTACAATGAGCAGTTCTTC. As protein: CASSLGISGGSYNEQFF. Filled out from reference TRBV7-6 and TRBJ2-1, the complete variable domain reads GAGVSQSPRYKVTKRGQDVALRCDPISGHVSLYWYRQALGQGPEFLTYFNYEAQQDKSGLPNDRFSAERPEGSISTLTIQRTEQRDSAMYRCASSLGISGGSYNEQFFGPGTRLTVL.

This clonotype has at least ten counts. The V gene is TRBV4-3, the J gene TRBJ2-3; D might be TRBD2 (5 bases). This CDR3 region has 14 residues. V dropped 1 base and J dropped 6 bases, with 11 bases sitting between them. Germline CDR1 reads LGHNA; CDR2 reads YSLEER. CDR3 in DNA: TGCGCCAGCAGCCAAGGCCTAGCAGTTGATACGCAGTATTTT. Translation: CASSQGLAVDTQYF.

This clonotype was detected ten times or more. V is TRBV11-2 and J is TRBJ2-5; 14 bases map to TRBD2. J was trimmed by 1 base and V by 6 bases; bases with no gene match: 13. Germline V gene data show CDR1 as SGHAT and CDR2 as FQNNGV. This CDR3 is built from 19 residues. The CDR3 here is CASRRRGTSGGLLQETQYF. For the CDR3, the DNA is TGTGCCAGCAGACGACGGGGGACTAGCGGGGGCCTCCTCCAAGAGACCCAGTACTTC.

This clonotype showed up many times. The CDR3 loop reads CASSPSRQSGTAFF. CDR3 DNA: TGTGCCAGCAGTCCTAGCAGACAGTCTGGGACAGCTTTCTTT. The chain joins TRBV3-1 to TRBJ1-1, with a weak D call TRBD1 (5 bases). The CDR3 sequence is 14 residues long. The V end was cut by 6 bases, the J end by 10 bases, with 21 bases between. Germline V lookup: CDR1 LGHDT, CDR2 YNNKEL (reference sequence).

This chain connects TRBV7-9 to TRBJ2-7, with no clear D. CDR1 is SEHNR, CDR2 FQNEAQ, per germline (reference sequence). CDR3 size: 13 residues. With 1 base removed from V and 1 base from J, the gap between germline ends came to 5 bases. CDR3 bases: TGTGCCAGCAGCTTAGTCTTATCCTACGAGCAGTACTTC. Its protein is CASSLVLSYEQYF. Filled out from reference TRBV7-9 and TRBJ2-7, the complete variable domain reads DTGVSQNPRHKITKRGQNVTFRCDPISEHNRLYWYRQTLGQGPEFLTYFQNEAQLEKSRLLSDRFSAERPKGSFSTLEIQRTEQGDSAMYLCASSLVLSYEQYFGPGTRLTVT.

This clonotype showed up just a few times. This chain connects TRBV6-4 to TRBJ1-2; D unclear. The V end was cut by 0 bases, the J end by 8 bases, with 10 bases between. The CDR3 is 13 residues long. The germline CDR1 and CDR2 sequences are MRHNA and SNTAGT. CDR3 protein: CASSDSTVSGYTF. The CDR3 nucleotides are TGTGCCAGCAGTGACTCGACGGTATCCGGCTACACCTTC.

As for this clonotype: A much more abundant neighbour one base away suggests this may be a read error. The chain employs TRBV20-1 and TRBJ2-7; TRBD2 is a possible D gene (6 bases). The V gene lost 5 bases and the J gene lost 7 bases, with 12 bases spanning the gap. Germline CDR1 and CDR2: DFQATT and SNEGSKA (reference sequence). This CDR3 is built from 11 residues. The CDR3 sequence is CSAGGNNEQYF. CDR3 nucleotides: TGCAGTGCTGGGGGGAACAATGAGCAGTACTTC.

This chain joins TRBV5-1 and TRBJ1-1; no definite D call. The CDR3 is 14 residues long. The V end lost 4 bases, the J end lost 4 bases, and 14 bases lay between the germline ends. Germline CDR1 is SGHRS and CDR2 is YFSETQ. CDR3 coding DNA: TGCGCCAGCAGCCCGGACGCGTCGGGCACTGAAGCTTTCTTT. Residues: CASSPDASGTEAFF.

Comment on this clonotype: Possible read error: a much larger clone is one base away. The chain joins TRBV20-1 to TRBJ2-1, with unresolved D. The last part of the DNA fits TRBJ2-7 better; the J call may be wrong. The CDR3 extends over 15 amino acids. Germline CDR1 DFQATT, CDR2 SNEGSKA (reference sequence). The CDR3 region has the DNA TGCAGTGCTAGTTTCTCGAGGAGCTCCTACAATGAGCAGTACTTC. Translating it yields CSASFSRSSYNEQYF.

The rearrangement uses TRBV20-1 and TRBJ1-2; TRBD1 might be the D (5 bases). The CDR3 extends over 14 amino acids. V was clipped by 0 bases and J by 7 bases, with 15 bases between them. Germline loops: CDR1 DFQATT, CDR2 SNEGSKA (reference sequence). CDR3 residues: CSARDPGRGTGYTF. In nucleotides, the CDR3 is TGCAGTGCTAGAGATCCAGGGAGGGGCACTGGCTACACCTTC.

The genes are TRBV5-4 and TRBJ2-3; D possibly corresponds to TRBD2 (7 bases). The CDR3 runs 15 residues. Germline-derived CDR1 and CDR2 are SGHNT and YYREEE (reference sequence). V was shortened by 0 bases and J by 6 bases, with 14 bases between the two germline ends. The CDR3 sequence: CASSLVRGAADTQYF. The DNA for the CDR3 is TGTGCCAGCAGCTTGGTTCGGGGGGCAGCGGATACGCAGTATTTT.

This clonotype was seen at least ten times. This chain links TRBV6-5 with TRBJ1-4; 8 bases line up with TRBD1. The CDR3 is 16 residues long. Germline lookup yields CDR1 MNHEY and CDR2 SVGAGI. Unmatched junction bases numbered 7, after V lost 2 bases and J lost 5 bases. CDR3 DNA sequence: TGTGCCAGCAGTTACGGCGGAGGACAGGGCAATGAAAAACTGTTTTTT. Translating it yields CASSYGGGQGNEKLFF.

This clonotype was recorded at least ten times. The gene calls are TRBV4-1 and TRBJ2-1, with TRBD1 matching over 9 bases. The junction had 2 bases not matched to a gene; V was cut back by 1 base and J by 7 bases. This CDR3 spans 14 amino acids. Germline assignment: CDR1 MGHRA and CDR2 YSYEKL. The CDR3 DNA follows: TGCGCCAGCAGCCAAGCACAGGGGGCAAATGAGCAGTTCTTC. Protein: CASSQAQGANEQFF.

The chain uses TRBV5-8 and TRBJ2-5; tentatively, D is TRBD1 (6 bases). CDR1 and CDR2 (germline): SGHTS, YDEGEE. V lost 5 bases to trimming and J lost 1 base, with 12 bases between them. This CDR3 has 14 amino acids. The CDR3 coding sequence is TGTGCCAGCAGGGCTAGGGACACCCAAGAGACCCAGTACTTC. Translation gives CASRARDTQETQYF. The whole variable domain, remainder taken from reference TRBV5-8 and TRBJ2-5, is EAGVTQSPTHLIKTRGQQATLRCSPISGHTSVYWYQQALGLGLQFLLWYDEGEERNRGNFPPRFSGRQFPNYSSELNVNALELEDSALYLCASRARDTQETQYFGPGTRLLVL.

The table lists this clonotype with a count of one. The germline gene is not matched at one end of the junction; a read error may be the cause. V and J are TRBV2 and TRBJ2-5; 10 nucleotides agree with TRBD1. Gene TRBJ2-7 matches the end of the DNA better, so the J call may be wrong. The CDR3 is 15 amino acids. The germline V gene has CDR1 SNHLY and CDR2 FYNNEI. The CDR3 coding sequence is TGTGCCAGCAGTGAAGAGACAGGGGGCTCCCACGAGCAGTACTTC. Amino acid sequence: CASSEETGGSHEQYF.

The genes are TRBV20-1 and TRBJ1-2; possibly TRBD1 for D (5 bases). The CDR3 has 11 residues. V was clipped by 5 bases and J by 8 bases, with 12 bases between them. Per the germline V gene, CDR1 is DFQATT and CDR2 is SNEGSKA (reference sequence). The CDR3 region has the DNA TGCAGTGCTTTTGGGACGGAAGGCTACACCTTC. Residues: CSAFGTEGYTF.

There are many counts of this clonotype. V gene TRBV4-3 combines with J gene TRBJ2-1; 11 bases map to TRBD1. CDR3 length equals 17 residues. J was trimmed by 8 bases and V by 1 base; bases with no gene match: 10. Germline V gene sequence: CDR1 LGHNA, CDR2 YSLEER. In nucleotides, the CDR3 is TGCGCCAGCAGCCAAGGTCTCCGGGGGACAGGGGGATATGAGCAGTTCTTC. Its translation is CASSQGLRGTGGYEQFF.

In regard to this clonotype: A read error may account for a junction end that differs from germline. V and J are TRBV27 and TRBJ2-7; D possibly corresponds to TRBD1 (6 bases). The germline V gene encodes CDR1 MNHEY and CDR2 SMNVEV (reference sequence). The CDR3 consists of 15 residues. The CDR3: CASRTGQTLSHEQYF. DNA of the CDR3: TGTGCCAGCAGAACGGGACAAACTCTCTCCCACGAGCAGTACTTC.

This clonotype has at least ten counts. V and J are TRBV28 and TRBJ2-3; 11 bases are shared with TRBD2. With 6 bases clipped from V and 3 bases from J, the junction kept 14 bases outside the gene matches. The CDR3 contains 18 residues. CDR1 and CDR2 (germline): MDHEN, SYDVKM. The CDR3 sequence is CASSPPTYSGGATDTQYF. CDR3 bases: TGTGCCAGCAGCCCCCCCACCTATAGCGGGGGGGCGACAGATACGCAGTATTTT.

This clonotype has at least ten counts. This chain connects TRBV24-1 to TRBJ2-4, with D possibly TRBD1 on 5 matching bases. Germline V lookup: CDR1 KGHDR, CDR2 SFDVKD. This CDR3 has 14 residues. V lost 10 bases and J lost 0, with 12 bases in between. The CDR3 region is CATSQDIAKNIQYF. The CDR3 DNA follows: TGTGCCACGTCCCAGGACATAGCCAAAAACATTCAGTACTTC.